This TCR beta chain is from a study of OX40 agonist ivuxolimab in advanced cancers. Across the whole study: Prior checkpoint blockade (anti-PD-1, anti-PD-L1 or anti-CTLA-4) was permitted; around 40% had it. Study-wide results and limits: The average count of expanded clones was higher among CD8+ T cells than among CD4+.

Some clones are missing from TCRdb's copy, which holds only in-frame ones; the method was immunoSEQ multiplex PCR. The sample consists of tens of thousands of clones, around 90% of them appearing once. With respect to this clone: Its matching antigen is unknown.

Cycle 7 day 1, cycle 4 day 1, and baseline were the timepoints at which blood was sampled. The V and J ends lost 5 bases and 2 bases, in that order; junction bases with no gene match: 4. This CDR3 contains 15 residues. The germline V gene encodes CDR1 SGHVS and CDR2 FNYEAQ. The V and J genes are TRBV7-6 and TRBJ2-1, with 9 bases identical to TRBD1. This specimen was CD4+ or CD8+ T cells sorted from blood, taken in a trial of the OX40 agonist ivuxolimab. The source of this sequence is an adult with an advanced solid tumor such as melanoma, head and neck, liver or kidney cancer. CDR3 protein: CASSPTGGPYNEQFF. DNA for the CDR3: TGTGCCAGCAGCCCTACAGGGGGCCCCTACAATGAGCAGTTCTTC.